The clone carrying this T cell receptor (beta chain) came up a few times. Its antigen remains unknown. In TCRdb, the 5' RACE reads were re-called with MiXCR into one record per CDR3 protein. The data show hundreds of thousands of distinct CDR3 sequences, about 15% seen once. The sample comes from a study of T-cell memory formation after mild COVID-19. About the study: Largely, the TCR clusters proved donor specific. The study, taken as a whole, reports: CD8+ contracting clones occupied EMRA, while CD4+ ones occupied mainly CM and EM. A second wave expanding day 15 to 37 was CD4+-biased; contracting clones were balanced. The study detected some responding clones in pre-infection memory, suggesting cross-reactive memory joined.

The sequence was obtained from a man younger than 30 who had mild COVID-19 (a few samples of this study predate the infection). Cell type and time point are not known. The sequenced material came from PBMCs or a T cell subset sorted from them (not recorded which).

The CDR3 spells CASSQDPDRGYNEQFF. Here the CDR3 DNA reads TGCGCCAGCAGCCAAGATCCGGACAGGGGGTACAATGAGCAGTTCTTC. This sequence joins TRBV4-3 and TRBJ2-1; 10 bases agree with TRBD1. The CDR3 has 16 residues. Germline V lookup: CDR1 LGHNA, CDR2 YSLEER. V lost 0 bases and J lost 4; bases outside the gene matches: 3.